Listed below are T cell receptor beta chains from one sample, sequenced in a study of blood T cell repertoires in COVID-19. Assay used: immunoSEQ multiplex PCR; TCRdb lists only in-frame clones, some missing. Of approximately 70,000 clones listed, more than 85% are singletons. Sample: peripheral blood. These receptors were collected from a man between 50 and 59 years old with COVID-19, enrolled during active disease. Both conserved end residues are part of each CDR3. Each record gives: J gene, D gene, clone size, V gene, CDR3 protein, CDR3 DNA. A D gene is named only where the DNA matches it firmly. Size tells how often a clone was seen (once, few, many) or the class of an expanded clone, and some rows leave it out.

TRBJ1-4 - - TRBV28 CASSLGPTVIVPEKLFF TGTGCCAGCAGTTTAGGTCCGACTGTGATAGTTCCTGAAAAACTGTTTTTT
TRBJ2-5 TRBD2 - TRBV9 CASSLAGGGGETQYF TGTGCCAGCAGCCTAGCGGGAGGGGGTGGGGAGACCCAGTACTTC
TRBJ2-1 TRBD2 - TRBV5-1 CASSPGGYNEQFF TGCGCCAGCAGCCCGGGAGGTTACAATGAGCAGTTCTTC
TRBJ1-4 TRBD1 - TRBV6-5 CASSYDRGNEKLFF TGTGCCAGCAGTTACGACAGGGGAAATGAAAAACTGTTTTTT
TRBJ2-3 - few TRBV29-1 CSVEVGVADTQYF TGCAGCGTTGAGGTGGGAGTTGCAGATACGCAGTATTTT
TRBJ2-7 TRBD2 - TRBV4-1 CASSLERGEAGVRREQYF TGCGCCAGCAGCCTCGAGCGGGGGGAGGCGGGTGTCCGTCGGGAGCAGTACTTC
TRBJ2-3 - - TRBV3-1/TRBV3-2 CASSPGLSSGDTQYF TGTGCCAGCAGCCCCGGACTTTCATCGGGAGATACGCAGTATTTT
TRBJ1-6 - - TRBV30 CAWSVQGRGSFFSPLHF TGTGCCTGGAGTGTACAGGGCAGGGGATCTTTTTTTTCACCCCTCCACTTT
TRBJ2-7 - - TRBV3-1/TRBV3-2 CASSLHSIPYEQYF TGTGCCAGCAGCTTACACAGTATTCCCTACGAGCAGTACTTC
TRBJ2-3 TRBD1 - TRBV24-1 CATSDTGGYRTDTQYF TGTGCCACCAGTGATACAGGGGGCTATCGCACAGATACGCAGTATTTT
TRBJ2-6 TRBD1 - TRBV7-9 CASSLGQGGVSGANVLTF TGTGCCAGCAGCTTAGGACAGGGCGGAGTCTCTGGGGCCAACGTCCTGACTTTC
TRBJ1-1 - - TRBV5-1 CASSLASINTEAFF TGCGCCAGCAGCTTGGCCAGTATTAACACTGAAGCTTTCTTT
TRBJ1-6 - - TRBV12-3/TRBV12-4 CASSLDPRSPLHF TGTGCCAGCAGTTTAGACCCGAGGTCACCCCTCCACTTT
TRBJ1-1 - - TRBV29-1 CSTRTGLNTEAFF TGCAGCACCAGAACAGGGCTAAACACTGAAGCTTTCTTT
TRBJ2-1 TRBD2 - TRBV5-1 CASSLASGRVDEQFF TGCGCCAGCAGCCTAGCTAGCGGGAGGGTGGATGAGCAGTTCTTC
TRBJ2-1 TRBD2 - TRBV5-1 CASSPNTGLVGEQFF TGCGCCAGCAGCCCGAACACGGGACTAGTTGGTGAGCAGTTCTTC
TRBJ1-1 - - TRBV28 CASSAWAPNTEAFF TGTGCCAGCAGTGCCTGGGCCCCGAACACTGAAGCTTTCTTT
TRBJ2-2 TRBD2 - TRBV9 CASSVEPGTSRTNTGELFF TGTGCCAGCAGCGTAGAACCTGGGACTAGCAGAACGAACACCGGGGAGCTGTTTTTT
TRBJ2-7 - - TRBV28 CASTGPATGQYF TGTGCCAGCACAGGGCCTGCAACCGGGCAGTACTTC
TRBJ2-3 TRBD2 - TRBV27 CASNPSGRPTDTQYF TGTGCCAGCAACCCTAGCGGGAGGCCCACAGATACGCAGTATTTT
TRBJ1-1 - - TRBV5-1 CASSPDSQARNTEAFF TGCGCCAGCAGCCCGGACAGTCAAGCCCGCAACACTGAAGCTTTCTTT
TRBJ1-4 TRBD1 - TRBV3-1/TRBV3-2 CASSLRQGEKLFF TGTGCCAGCAGCTTACGACAGGGTGAAAAACTGTTTTTT
TRBJ1-2 - few TRBV3-1/TRBV3-2 CASSQVRGRDYGYTF TGTGCCAGCAGCCAAGTCCGGGGTCGAGACTATGGCTACACCTTC
TRBJ1-6 - - TRBV7-9 CASSLTYGGEPLHF TGTGCCAGCAGCTTAACTTACGGAGGGGAGCCCCTCCACTTT
TRBJ2-7 TRBD1 - TRBV6-1 CASSDRGRIEQYF TGTGCCAGCAGTGACAGGGGGCGCATCGAGCAGTACTTC
TRBJ2-3 TRBD1 - TRBV11-3 CASSGWTGSDTQYF TGTGCCAGCAGCGGCTGGACAGGGTCAGATACGCAGTATTTT